This T cell receptor beta chain was identified in a study of blood T cell repertoires in COVID-19. On the study more broadly: Sites across the United States, Italy and Spain contributed samples from acute and convalescent COVID-19. T cells, B-cell-depleted T cells, or PBMCs provided the cDNA or gDNA that served as material.

Study processing details: For nucleated cells, counts were estimated from reference gene primer amplification. Using immunoSEQ multiplex PCR, the repertoire was profiled, and TCRdb retains in-frame clones only, with some absent. V and J calls and clone size follow that table, whereas D and trimming were derived from the DNA. The sample shows roughly 140,000 clones, around nine tenths of them seen only once. With 11 bases removed from V and 8 bases from J, the gap between germline ends came to 25 bases. The CDR3 length is 15 residues. CDR1 is SEHNR and CDR2 is FQNEAQ in the germline V gene (reference sequence).

This TCR derives from a human donor in a cohort sampled during active COVID-19. The sequencing sample was made of peripheral blood. The chain has TRBV7-9 and TRBJ2-1; tentative D call: TRBD2 (6 bases). The CDR3 region has the DNA TGTGCCGGCGCTCCGGGAGCGGGCTCCGGGGATGAGCAGTTCTTC. It yields the protein CAGAPGAGSGDEQFF.